Detailed here is one T cell receptor (beta chain). Its antigen is not known. These data come from a study of CD4 T cells in relation to SARS-CoV-2 and coronaviruses. Study-wide context: Negative control cultures got HIV-1 Nef peptides or no peptide. Findings and limits, study-wide: This crossreactivity analysis covered spike protein alone, no other viral proteins.

The assay was immunoSEQ multiplex PCR, and TCRdb's table has in-frame clones only and misses some. The table records about 11,000 clones, roughly 82% of them present only once. The unexposed donors gave CD4+ T cells in about 2011-2019, prior to COVID-19. After about 10 days of culture, CD4+ T cells were isolated. As cell numbers allowed, unexposed-donor CD4+ T cells faced SARS-CoV-2 S/N and four cold-coronavirus spikes. Each well had 2 million to 2.5 million PBMCs in roughly 5% human AB serum with IL-2. This CDR3 spans 15 amino acids. V lost 5 bases, J lost 5 bases, and 8 bases stayed unmatched. Germline V CDR1 and CDR2: SGHVS, FNYEAQ.

The sequenced material came from CD4+ T cells from PBMCs, cultured in vitro. The chain combines TRBV7-6 with TRBJ2-4, with 8 nucleotides matching TRBD1. The TCR was taken from a human donor in good health. The CDR3 DNA sequence: TGTGCCAGCAGCGTAGGGGGGACAGGTCAAAACATTCAGTACTTC. Residues: CASSVGGTGQNIQYF.